This T cell receptor (beta chain) was identified in a study of spatial heterogeneity in lung cancer. Time point meaning: sample taken at primary tumor resection. Unsorted tumor, nontumor lung tissue or cryopreserved PBMC supplied the whole RNA. Samples were obtained from some 72 donors, all untreated early-stage non-small cell lung cancer patients. TCRdb ran MiXCR on the 5' RACE reads and lists one entry per CDR3 protein. The sample has 80,000 to 95,000 distinct CDR3 sequences; under 9% are singletons. The germline gives CDR1 LGHNA, CDR2 YSLEER. This CDR3 has 14 residues. V dropped 4 bases and J dropped 4 bases, with 12 bases sitting between them. This clonotype appeared many times.

This rearrangement joins TRBV4-3 to TRBJ2-3; TRBD1 might be the D (5 bases). The sequence was collected from a male donor with early-stage non-small cell lung cancer. The sample in question was PBMCs, obtained at surgery. In DNA form, the CDR3 reads TGCGCCAGCAGCCCCAGGCAGGGCGCAGATACGCAGTATTTT. It yields the protein CASSPRQGADTQYF.